The source of this TCR beta chain is a study of blood T cells in healthy people across ages. Study outcomes and limitations: Fewer expanded clones and more diversity marked long-lived versus aged donors. With donor CMV status unknown, expanded clonotype changes were possibly confounded. Estimated diversity across one million T cells was deemed an underestimate.

Between the trimmed V and J ends, which lost 1 base and 5 bases, there was a span of 15 bases. This CDR3 region has 15 residues. Germline CDR1 and CDR2: SGHTA and FQGNSA. Total RNA was extracted at no less than 5.5 micrograms per sample. On this clonotype itself: Antigen specificity is unknown.

Sample-barcoded 5' priming and a J-beta primer mix drove a second PCR of roughly 6 to 12 cycles. TCRdb called the 5' RACE reads again in MiXCR, with one record for every CDR3 protein. In the table there are 1.5 million to 2 million distinct CDR3 sequences, 35% to 50% of which are singletons. Sample: blood. The genes are TRBV7-2 and TRBJ2-7; D is ambiguous. This TCR came from a human donor in good health. CDR3 residues: CASSLGWGNRDEQYF. CDR3 sequence (DNA): TGTGCCAGCAGCTTAGGGTGGGGAAACCGCGACGAGCAGTACTTC. Full variable domain (outside the CDR3, taken from reference TRBV7-2 and TRBJ2-7): GAGVSQSPSNKVTEKGKDVELRCDPISGHTALYWYRQSLGQGLEFLIYFQGNSAPDKSGLPSDRFSAERTGGSVSTLTIQRTQQEDSAVYLCASSLGWGNRDEQYFGPGTRLTVT.